These 18 T cell receptor beta chains were all obtained from the same sample, sequenced in a study of cytomegalovirus exposure and HLA in healthy donors. Repertoires were generated with immunoSEQ multiplex PCR, while TCRdb's copy carries only in-frame clones and drops some. The data hold about 160,000 clones, with about 90% observed a single time. The sequencing input was PBMCs. These TCRs come from a woman aged 18-29 years in good health and CMV-seropositive.

The V call is TRBV7-3, the J call TRBJ2-7, with 13 bases matching TRBD2. J was trimmed by 7 bases and V by 2 bases; bases with no gene match: 5. The CDR3 is 15 amino acids. Per germline, CDR1 SGHTA and CDR2 FQGTGA. Here the CDR3 DNA reads TGTGCCAGCAGCTTAGGACTAGCGGGAGTGTCTGAGCAGTACTTC. Protein: CASSLGLAGVSEQYF.

This chain links TRBV5-1 with TRBJ1-5, with D possibly TRBD1 on 5 matching bases. V shed 0 bases and J shed 5 bases, with 9 bases lying between them. The CDR3 is made up of 14 amino acids. Germline V gives CDR1 SGHRS, CDR2 YFSETQ. The CDR3: CASSLGGEDQPQHF. The CDR3, as DNA: TGCGCCAGCAGCTTGGGGGGCGAGGATCAGCCCCAGCATTTT.

The chain employs TRBV4-3 and TRBJ1-5; D perhaps matches TRBD1 (6 bases). Germline V gene data show CDR1 as LGHNA and CDR2 as YSLEER. This CDR3 region has 15 residues. V lost 0 bases and J lost 5, with 11 bases in between. The CDR3 protein is CASSQDTGPYQPQHF. CDR3 DNA: TGCGCCAGCAGCCAAGATACAGGGCCGTATCAGCCCCAGCATTTT.

V gene TRBV6-1 combines with J gene TRBJ2-4; D remains ambiguous. The germline gives CDR1 MNHNS, CDR2 SASEGT. Trimming cost V 7 bases and J 0 bases, with 4 bases left between them. The CDR3 covers 12 residues. CDR3: CASTVAKNIQYF. CDR3 bases: TGTGCCAGCACCGTAGCCAAAAACATTCAGTACTTC.

V usage is TRBV6-6 and J usage is TRBJ1-2, with TRBD1 identical over 7 bases. The CDR3 totals 13 residues. Germline CDR1 is MNHNY and CDR2 is SVGAGI (reference sequence). Trimming took 5 bases from V and 4 from J; bases not matched to a gene: 4. The CDR3 coding sequence is TGTGCCAGCAGTCTCCGGGACAGCTATGGCTACACCTTC. Its protein product is CASSLRDSYGYTF.

The chain combines TRBV25-1 with TRBJ2-1; the D gene is possibly TRBD2 (6 bases). V was shortened by 1 base and J by 2 bases, with 9 bases between the two germline ends. The CDR3 consists of 15 residues. The germline CDR1 and CDR2 sequences are MGHDK and SYGVNS. For the CDR3, the DNA is TGTGCCAGCAGTGAATGGGACTCACCCTACAATGAGCAGTTCTTC. It is translated as CASSEWDSPYNEQFF. Full variable domain (outside the CDR3, taken from reference TRBV25-1 and TRBJ2-1): EADIYQTPRYLVIGTGKKITLECSQTMGHDKMYWYQQDPGMELHLIHYSYGVNSTEKGDLSSESTVSRIRTEHFPLTLESARPSHTSQYLCASSEWDSPYNEQFFGPGTRLTVL.

In this sample, this clone turned up once. The gene calls are TRBV6-5 and TRBJ1-2; D is uncertain. V was clipped by 5 bases and J by 6 bases, with 13 bases between them. Germline V lookup: CDR1 MNHEY, CDR2 SVGAGI. This CDR3 is 13 amino acids long. CDR3 residues: CASSLPGFNGYTF. Here the CDR3 DNA reads TGTGCCAGCAGTCTGCCAGGTTTCAATGGCTACACCTTC.

The V and J genes are TRBV25-1 and TRBJ1-5; D is unclear. V was trimmed by 4 bases and J by 5 bases, leaving 6 bases between them. The CDR3 contains 12 residues. Germline values: CDR1 MGHDK, CDR2 SYGVNS. The CDR3 region has the DNA TGTGCCAGCAGTGGGTTAGATCAGCCCCAGCATTTT. Its translation: CASSGLDQPQHF. The full variable domain, with the rest looked up from reference TRBV25-1 and TRBJ1-5, is EADIYQTPRYLVIGTGKKITLECSQTMGHDKMYWYQQDPGMELHLIHYSYGVNSTEKGDLSSESTVSRIRTEHFPLTLESARPSHTSQYLCASSGLDQPQHFGDGTRLSIL.

The CDR3 loop is CASSLFSANAAGYEQYF. The CDR3 DNA is TGTGCCAGCTCACTCTTCAGTGCGAATGCGGCGGGGTACGAGCAGTACTTC. This sequence joins TRBV18 and TRBJ2-7; D possibly corresponds to TRBD2 (6 bases). Trimming left V 4 bases short and J 4 bases short, with 23 bases between. CDR3 size: 17 residues. Germline values: CDR1 KGHSH, CDR2 LQKENI.

The chain is built from TRBV30 and TRBJ1-2, with 8 bases identical to TRBD1. With 8 bases clipped from V and 7 bases from J, the junction kept 3 bases outside the gene matches. Germline V gives CDR1 GTSNPN, CDR2 SVGIG (reference sequence). The CDR3 is 10 amino acids. The CDR3 DNA sequence: TGTGCCGGGGGGACAGGTGGCTACACCTTC. It encodes CAGGTGGYTF.

This clone came up a few times. The chain is built from TRBV5-8 and TRBJ1-4; TRBD1 matches at 7 bases. Germline V lookup: CDR1 SGHTS, CDR2 YDEGEE. The CDR3 has 15 amino acids. J lost 3 bases, V lost 3 bases, and 5 bases had no gene match. The CDR3 DNA sequence: TGTGCCAGCAGCTCCGAGACAGGGTCTAATGAAAAACTGTTTTTT. The encoded protein is CASSSETGSNEKLFF.

The gene calls are TRBV21-1 and TRBJ1-2. TRBV21-1 is designated a pseudogene. This CDR3 is built from 14 residues. The CDR3 loop is CASRGRGMVRGYTF. Here the CDR3 DNA reads TGTGCCAGCAGGGGGCGGGGAATGGTCCGTGGCTACACCTTC.

As concerns this clone: A junction boundary mismatches the germline segment, possibly from a read error. The chain has TRBV6-6 and TRBJ1-2; a weak D match, TRBD1 (5 bases). The CDR3 runs to 12 residues. Germline-derived CDR1 and CDR2 are MNHNY and SVGAGI (reference sequence). The CDR3 reads CASSPMETRALF. The CDR3, as DNA: TGTGCCAGCAGCCCCATGGAAACCAGGGCCCTCTTC.

In its sample, this clone was seen once. The genes are TRBV6-5 and TRBJ2-7; D is unresolved. This CDR3 is built from 13 residues. The germline V gene has CDR1 MNHEY and CDR2 SVGAGI. V lost 4 bases and J 4 bases, leaving 11 bases between the germline ends. This CDR3 is CASSSPWQYEQYF. Written as DNA, the CDR3 is TGTGCCAGCAGTTCACCTTGGCAATACGAGCAGTACTTC.

This rearrangement joins TRBV5-1 to TRBJ2-7; D is possibly TRBD1 (6 bases). The germline CDR1 and CDR2 sequences are SGHRS and YFSETQ. The germline V and J ends were trimmed by 0 bases and 2 bases, with 12 bases remaining between them. The CDR3 spans 15 residues. CDR3 sequence: CASSLGGHGPYEQYF. DNA of the CDR3: TGCGCCAGCAGCTTGGGGGGACACGGGCCCTACGAGCAGTACTTC.

This clone was seen a few times. This sequence joins TRBV27 and TRBJ1-5, with D perhaps TRBD1 (6 bases). The CDR3 sequence is 12 residues long. Germline-derived CDR1 and CDR2 are MNHEY and SMNVEV (reference sequence). V lost 0 bases and J lost 10, with 7 bases in between. CDR3 DNA: TGTGCCAGCAGTTTATCAGGGGGTCCCCAGCATTTT. It specifies CASSLSGGPQHF.

As concerns this clone: Other DNA variants within this sample encode the same CDR3. The chain employs TRBV10-2 and TRBJ2-3; a weak D match, TRBD1 (5 bases). CDR3 size: 13 residues. Germline V gives CDR1 WSHSY, CDR2 SAAADI. Trimming removed 6 bases from V and 4 bases from J, with 11 bases in between. The CDR3: CASRGQGADTQYF. The CDR3 region has the DNA TGCGCCAGCAGGGGGCAGGGTGCAGATACGCAGTATTTT.

The chain joins TRBV7-6 to TRBJ1-5, with D perhaps matching TRBD1 (6 bases). Trimming took 5 bases from V and 4 from J, leaving 12 bases between them. CDR3 size: 14 residues. Germline loops: CDR1 SGHVS, CDR2 FNYEAQ. The CDR3 nucleotides read TGTGCCAGCAGCGCAAGGGGGTGGAATCAGCCCCAGCATTTT. Amino acids: CASSARGWNQPQHF.